Reported below is one TCR beta chain. CDR3 length: 14 residues. Deletions cut 5 bases from V and 7 bases from J, with 14 bases between. Germline V gene data show CDR1 as SGHVS and CDR2 as FNYEAQ. The data stem from a study of blood T cell repertoires in COVID-19. Background on the study: Some COVID-19 samples were acute and others convalescent; all came from the United States, Italy and Spain.

Original analysis: Quantification of nucleated cells was approximated via reference gene primer amplification. Assay used: immunoSEQ multiplex PCR; TCRdb lists only in-frame clones, some missing. The D gene and trimming were derived from the DNA, and the V and J assignments and clone size from that table. This sample has over 120,000 clones, with roughly 80% found just once. The receptor comes from a human donor in a cohort sampled during active COVID-19. The source material was peripheral blood. The chain combines TRBV7-6 with TRBJ1-4, with no clear D. CDR3 sequence (DNA): TGTGCCAGCAGCCGGTCCAGGATGGGTGAAAAACTGTTTTTT. Amino acids: CASSRSRMGEKLFF. Drawing the rest from reference TRBV7-6 and TRBJ1-4, the complete variable domain is GAGVSQSPRYKVTKRGQDVALRCDPISGHVSLYWYRQALGQGPEFLTYFNYEAQQDKSGLPNDRFSAERPEGSISTLTIQRTEQRDSAMYRCASSRSRMGEKLFFGSGTQLSVL.